This is a list of T cell receptor beta chains from one sample in a study of blood T cell repertoires in COVID-19. TCRdb's copy holds only in-frame clones and misses some; the assay was immunoSEQ multiplex PCR. The sample contains roughly 570,000 clones, 85% to 90% of which appear only once. The sample was peripheral blood. The receptors shown here come from a woman aged 45-59 years with COVID-19, enrolled during active disease. The CDR3 runs from the conserved cysteine through the conserved F or W. Each record gives: V gene, clone size, J gene, D gene, CDR3 length, CDR3 DNA, CDR3 protein. D genes are given only for firm matches. Only part of the rows carry a size: once, few, many, or a class if the clone is expanded.

>TRBV2|.|TRBJ1-2|TRBD1|15
TGTGCCAGCAGTGAAGGGACAGGGGGGATTGTGGGCTACACCTTC
CASSEGTGGIVGYTF
>TRBV10-3|.|TRBJ2-1|.|13
TGTGCCATCAGTAGGGACTCCGCCAATGAGCAGTTCTTC
CAISRDSANEQFF
>TRBV5-4|once|TRBJ2-1|.|11
TGTGCCAGTCATGCAGGGCCCCGCGAGTTCTTC
CASHAGPREFF
>TRBV29-1|.|TRBJ1-2|TRBD1|14
TGCAGCGTGGAAGGTGGGACAGGGAAGGCTGGCTACACCTTC
CSVEGGTGKAGYTF
>TRBV5-5|.|TRBJ1-5|.|15
TGTGCCAGCAGCTTGGAGGACGGCAGGGGTCAGCCCCAGCATTTT
CASSLEDGRGQPQHF
>TRBV27|.|TRBJ1-1|.|13
TGTGCCAGCAGTTTACGAGGGCTCACTGAAGCTTTCTTT
CASSLRGLTEAFF
>TRBV7-3|once|TRBJ2-3|TRBD2|15
TGTGCCAGCAGCCTTTTAGCGGGGGGGACAGATACGCAGTATTTT
CASSLLAGGTDTQYF
>TRBV19|once|TRBJ1-1|TRBD1|14
TGTGCCAGTACCCCGACAGGGTCTTACACTGAAGCTTTCTTT
CASTPTGSYTEAFF
>TRBV6-5|.|TRBJ1-5|TRBD1|16
TGTGCCAGCAGTTACCGGACAGGGACCGTTCAAGAGCCCCAGCATTTT
CASSYRTGTVQEPQHF
>TRBV20-1|.|TRBJ1-2|.|11
TGCAGTGCTAGCTCCAGGGAAGGCTACACCTTC
CSASSREGYTF
>TRBV2|.|TRBJ1-5|.|13
TGTGCCAGCAGATTTAGTAGCAATCAGCCCCAGCATTTT
CASRFSSNQPQHF
>TRBV6-6|.|TRBJ1-5|.|14
TGTGCCAGCAGCCTCCGGGGAACCGGTCAGCCCCAGCATTTT
CASSLRGTGQPQHF
>TRBV2|.|TRBJ2-5|.|12
TGTGCCAGCAGCCACTTTGAAGAGACCCAGTACTTC
CASSHFEETQYF
>TRBV29-1|.|TRBJ2-2|TRBD1|15
TGCAGCGTGGTACAGGGGGCGGGGTACACCGGGGAGCTGTTTTTT
CSVVQGAGYTGELFF
>TRBV14|.|TRBJ1-6|.|15
TGTGCCAGCAGCTTGGGAGGGGCGACTAATTCACCCCTCCACTTT
CASSLGGATNSPLHF
>TRBV25-1|.|TRBJ1-1|.|15
TGTGCCAGCAGTGAATGGGAGGGCCGTGGGGCTGAAGCTTTCTTT
CASSEWEGRGAEAFF
>TRBV7-6|few|TRBJ1-3|.|14
TGTGCCAGCAGCCCCATCGGGGGGGGAAACACCATATATTTT
CASSPIGGGNTIYF
>TRBV6-6|.|TRBJ2-3|TRBD2|16
TGTGCCAGCAGTCCCCAACTAGCGGGGGCGACAGATACGCAGTATTTT
CASSPQLAGATDTQYF
>TRBV28|.|TRBJ1-1|.|14
TGTGCCAGCATGACTATGAGGGGAGGCACTGAAGCTTTCTTT
CASMTMRGGTEAFF
>TRBV6-5|once|TRBJ1-1|TRBD1|14
TGTGCCAGCAGTTACTTGGCAGGGGGAACTGAAGCTTTCTTT
CASSYLAGGTEAFF
>TRBV5-6|.|TRBJ2-7|.|15
TGTGCCAGCAGCTTGTTCGCGCACGAAAGATACGAGCAGTACTTC
CASSLFAHERYEQYF
>TRBV7-9|.|TRBJ1-2|TRBD1|15
TGTGCCAGCAGCTTAGAAGGGGGCGAAGGCTATGGCTACACCTTC
CASSLEGGEGYGYTF
>TRBV7-8|once|TRBJ1-1|.|13
TGTGCCAGCAGCGCCGACAGGAACACTGAAGCTTTCTTT
CASSADRNTEAFF
>TRBV5-5|.|TRBJ2-3|TRBD2|17
TGTGCCAGCAGCTTGGAGGTCCCTAGCGGGGGGGCAGATACGCAGTATTTT
CASSLEVPSGGADTQYF
>TRBV24-1|.|TRBJ2-1|TRBD1|11
TGTGCCACCAGTGCGGGACAGGCGCAGTTCTTC
CATSAGQAQFF
>TRBV13|.|TRBJ2-7|TRBD1|13
TGTGCCAGCAGCCGGGACAGCACCTACGAGCAGTACTTC
CASSRDSTYEQYF
>TRBV5-1|.|TRBJ2-1|TRBD1|15
TGCGCCAGCAGCCCCGGGACAGGGGTATCGAGTGAGCAGTTCTTC
CASSPGTGVSSEQFF